Presented here are 26 T cell receptor beta chains from one specimen sequenced in a study of cytomegalovirus exposure and HLA in healthy donors. PCR was performed using 60 Vbeta and 13 Jbeta primers. The protocol was immunoSEQ multiplex PCR, while the TCRdb copy is restricted to in-frame clones and leaves out a portion. The data hold about 130,000 clones, with over 70% observed a single time. The source material was PBMCs. The source is a middle-aged woman in good health and CMV-seronegative.

The chain carries TRBV5-1 and TRBJ2-6; 7 positions match TRBD2. Germline values: CDR1 SGHRS, CDR2 YFSETQ. The CDR3 length is 16 residues. J lost 2 bases, V lost 1 base, and 3 bases had no gene match. CDR3 in DNA: TGCGCCAGCAGCTTGAGAAGCGGGGCTGGGGCCAACGTCCTGACTTTC. It codes for CASSLRSGAGANVLTF.

The chain is built from TRBV4-2 and TRBJ1-2, with D perhaps matching TRBD1 (5 bases). Germline-derived CDR1 and CDR2 are LGHNA and YNFKEQ. V was shortened by 0 bases and J by 2 bases, with 10 bases between the two germline ends. This CDR3 is 15 amino acids long. The CDR3 loop is CASSQDQNRNYGYTF. CDR3 sequence (DNA): TGTGCCAGCAGCCAAGATCAGAACAGGAACTATGGCTACACCTTC.

The V call is TRBV4-2, the J call TRBJ2-2; the D gene is possibly TRBD1 (6 bases). The ends were cut back, 8 bases at V and 5 bases at J, with 12 bases in the middle. Per germline, CDR1 LGHNA and CDR2 YNFKEQ. The length of the CDR3 is 13 residues. CDR3 sequence: CASARGETGELFF. The CDR3 DNA follows: TGTGCCAGCGCCAGGGGAGAGACCGGGGAGCTGTTTTTT.

The chain has TRBV4-3 and TRBJ1-6; 9 nucleotides align to TRBD1. CDR1 is LGHNA, CDR2 YSLEER, per germline. The CDR3 totals 16 residues. V lost 0 bases, J lost 9 bases, and 6 bases stayed unmatched. The CDR3 sequence is CASSQDSGTGSSPLHF. CDR3 sequence (DNA): TGCGCCAGCAGCCAAGATAGCGGGACAGGGAGTTCACCCCTCCACTTT.

Concerning this clone: A junction end diverges from the germline sequence, so it may reflect a read error. V and J are TRBV7-7 and TRBJ2-2; no definite D call. The CDR3 has 13 residues. Germline values: CDR1 SSHAT, CDR2 FNYEAQ (reference sequence). For the CDR3, the DNA is TGTGCTAGCAGCTTCGGGAACACCGGGGAGCTGTTTTTT. This encodes CASSFGNTGELFF.

The chain recombines TRBV5-1 with TRBJ2-7; 8 bases map to TRBD2. Germline CDR1 reads SGHRS; CDR2 reads YFSETQ. The CDR3 covers 16 residues. J lost 6 bases, V lost 4 bases, and 15 bases had no gene match. The CDR3 sequence: CASSPHSGTSYAEQYF. The CDR3 DNA reads TGCGCCAGCAGCCCTCATTCCGGGACTAGTTATGCCGAGCAGTACTTC.

This clone was seen a single time. This chain links TRBV9 with TRBJ2-2; a weak D match, TRBD2 (5 bases). Germline lookup yields CDR1 SGDLS and CDR2 YYNGEE. The CDR3 is 16 residues long. V lost 2 bases to trimming and J lost 0 bases, with 11 bases between them. The CDR3 nucleotides read TGTGCCAGCAGCGTCGGGATTATCGCGAACACCGGGGAGCTGTTTTTT. Translated, it gives CASSVGIIANTGELFF.

This clone was observed a single time. The chain carries TRBV9 and TRBJ2-3; D possibly corresponds to TRBD2 (6 bases). CDR1 is SGDLS and CDR2 is YYNGEE in the germline V gene. The CDR3 length is 15 residues. V shed 3 bases and J shed 0 bases, with 11 bases lying between them. In DNA form, the CDR3 reads TGTGCCAGCAGCGACCAGCGGGCCAGCACAGATACGCAGTATTTT. Its protein product is CASSDQRASTDTQYF.

The J gene is TRBJ2-1, the V gene TRBV2, with 11 nucleotides matching TRBD2. Per the germline V gene, CDR1 is SNHLY and CDR2 is FYNNEI. V lost 5 bases to trimming and J lost 9 bases; unmatched junction nucleotides: 6. The CDR3 has 14 residues. The CDR3 region is CASSRTSGSGEQFF. Here the CDR3 DNA reads TGTGCCAGCAGTCGGACTAGCGGGTCCGGTGAGCAGTTCTTC.

The chain combines TRBV25-1 with TRBJ1-1; TRBD1 agrees at 7 bases. Germline V gives CDR1 MGHDK, CDR2 SYGVNS. V dropped 4 bases and J dropped 3; count of bases not matched to a gene: 8. This CDR3 has 15 amino acids. CDR3 bases: TGTGCCAGCAGTGTCGACAGGGCCTGGGACACTGAAGCTTTCTTT. This sequence encodes CASSVDRAWDTEAFF.

This clone was seen a handful of times. The V gene is TRBV5-5, the J gene TRBJ1-4; possibly TRBD1 for D (6 bases). CDR1 and CDR2 from the germline V gene are SGHKS and YYEKEE (reference sequence). V dropped 0 bases and J dropped 5 bases, with 11 bases sitting between them. The CDR3 totals 15 residues. The CDR3 protein is CASSLEGGGNEKLFF. DNA for the CDR3: TGTGCCAGCAGCTTGGAAGGGGGGGGGAATGAAAAACTGTTTTTT.

V is TRBV9 and J is TRBJ2-5; perhaps TRBD2 as D (7 bases). The CDR3 consists of 16 residues. Deletions cut 0 bases from V and 4 bases from J, with 16 bases between. In germline, CDR1 is SGDLS, CDR2 YYNGEE. For the CDR3, the DNA is TGTGCCAGCAGCGTAGCCCGCCGCGGGGGCAGAGAGACCCAGTACTTC. Translating gives CASSVARRGGRETQYF. The full variable domain, rest sourced from reference TRBV9 and TRBJ2-5, is DSGVTQTPKHLITATGQRVTLRCSPRSGDLSVYWYQQSLDQGLQFLIQYYNGEERAKGNILERFSAQQFPDLHSELNLSSLELGDSALYFCASSVARRGGRETQYFGPGTRLLVL.

J is TRBJ1-1 and V is TRBV19; D is unresolved. V was clipped by 3 bases and J by 11 bases, with 10 bases between them. The CDR3 spans 11 residues. CDR1 is LNHDA, CDR2 SQIVND, per germline (reference sequence). CDR3 sequence: CASSMLTEAFF. The CDR3, as DNA: TGTGCCAGTAGTATGTTAACAGAGGCTTTCTTT.

This clone was detected only once. The rearrangement joins TRBV6-5 to TRBJ2-5; weak D call: TRBD2 (6 bases). This CDR3 region has 15 residues. Germline assignment: CDR1 MNHEY and CDR2 SVGAGI. Trimming left V 2 bases short and J 5 bases short, with 15 bases between. CDR3 sequence reads: CASSYGSAGRETQYF. The CDR3, as DNA: TGTGCCAGCAGTTACGGGAGTGCGGGGAGGGAGACCCAGTACTTC.

The genes are TRBV7-8 and TRBJ2-7, with TRBD1 matching over 10 bases. The CDR3 loop spans 16 amino acids. J was trimmed by 3 bases and V by 0 bases; bases with no gene match: 5. CDR1 and CDR2 from the germline V gene are SGHVS and FQNEAQ. The CDR3 here is CASSLATGDRGYEQYF. CDR3 nucleotides: TGTGCCAGCAGCTTAGCGACAGGGGACAGGGGCTACGAGCAGTACTTC.

The rearrangement uses TRBV10-3 and TRBJ1-5; D unresolved. Germline V lookup: CDR1 ENHRY, CDR2 SYGVKD. Between the trimmed V and J ends, which lost 2 bases and 2 bases, there was a span of 7 bases. The CDR3 covers 14 residues. The CDR3 spells CAISEMAGNQPQHF. The CDR3 region has the DNA TGTGCCATCAGTGAGATGGCAGGCAATCAGCCCCAGCATTTT.

This chain uses TRBV14 with TRBJ2-7; TRBD2 is a possible D gene (6 bases). CDR1 is SGHDN and CDR2 is FVKESK in the germline V gene. This CDR3 has 12 amino acids. With 1 base removed from V and 7 bases from J, the gap between germline ends came to 8 bases. The CDR3 DNA follows: TGTGCCAGCAGCCAAGGGCTAGCGGAGCAGTACTTC. Its protein product is CASSQGLAEQYF.

V is TRBV2 and J is TRBJ2-5, with TRBD1 matching over 8 bases. The CDR3 consists of 16 residues. V lost 3 bases to trimming and J lost 2 bases; unmatched junction nucleotides: 8. From germline, CDR1 is SNHLY and CDR2 FYNNEI. The CDR3 spells CASSDSDRVGQETQYF. CDR3 sequence (DNA): TGTGCCAGCAGTGACTCGGACAGGGTTGGTCAAGAGACCCAGTACTTC.

The J gene is TRBJ2-2, the V gene TRBV4-2; TRBD1 matches at 10 bases. The CDR3 is made up of 15 amino acids. Germline-derived CDR1 and CDR2 are LGHNA and YNFKEQ. Trimming cost V 1 base and J 7 bases; bases outside gene matches: 3. In DNA form, the CDR3 reads TGTGCCAGCAGCCAAGGGACAGGGGGAATCGGGGAGCTGTTTTTT. Protein product: CASSQGTGGIGELFF.

V usage is TRBV9 and J usage is TRBJ2-3; possible D gene TRBD2, 5 bases. Germline assignment: CDR1 SGDLS and CDR2 YYNGEE. Trimming took 4 bases from V and 1 from J, leaving 19 bases between them. The length of the CDR3 is 17 residues. This chain's CDR3 is CASSPYRGAAGTDTQYF. The CDR3 DNA follows: TGTGCCAGCAGCCCATACCGAGGAGCGGCCGGCACAGATACGCAGTATTTT.

The CDR3: CASSYTGGGGYTF. DNA of the CDR3: TGTGCCAGCAGTTACACAGGGGGCGGTGGCTACACCTTC. The genes are TRBV6-5 and TRBJ1-2; 9 bases fit TRBD1. This CDR3 spans 13 amino acids. CDR1 and CDR2 from the germline V gene are MNHEY and SVGAGI. V gave up 2 bases and J gave up 7 bases; unmatched junction bases: 2.

The chain couples TRBV4-3 to TRBJ2-5; D is unresolved. The CDR3 contains 14 residues. The germline CDR1 and CDR2 sequences are LGHNA and YSLEER. The V gene lost 0 bases and the J gene lost 3 bases, with 8 bases spanning the gap. CDR3 region: CASSQDRFKETQYF. The CDR3 nucleotides read TGCGCCAGCAGCCAAGACAGGTTCAAAGAGACCCAGTACTTC.

The sample holds many counts of this clone. V usage is TRBV7-8 and J usage is TRBJ2-1; a possible D gene is TRBD2 (6 bases). V shed 1 base and J shed 6 bases, with 10 bases lying between them. This CDR3 is built from 14 residues. The germline V gene encodes CDR1 SGHVS and CDR2 FQNEAQ. The CDR3 DNA follows: TGTGCCAGCAGCTTAGGGGTAGCGGTCAATGAGCAGTTCTTC. This encodes CASSLGVAVNEQFF.

This chain uses TRBV19 with TRBJ2-7, with D possibly TRBD1 on 5 matching bases. Germline V gene sequence: CDR1 LNHDA, CDR2 SQIVND (reference sequence). The CDR3 loop spans 14 amino acids. Trimming removed 5 bases at V and 2 bases at J, with 13 bases between. The CDR3 coding sequence is TGTGCCAGTAGTGCAGACAGCTCGACCTACGAGCAGTACTTC. Amino acids: CASSADSSTYEQYF.

The chain uses TRBV5-1 and TRBJ2-1; possible D gene TRBD2, 5 bases. The CDR3 is 15 amino acids. The germline V gene encodes CDR1 SGHRS and CDR2 YFSETQ. V was shortened by 4 bases and J by 6 bases, with 17 bases between the two germline ends. CDR3 loop: CASSPSGVGPNEQFF. The CDR3 DNA is TGCGCCAGCAGCCCCTCCGGGGTGGGTCCCAATGAGCAGTTCTTC.

The chain's CDR3 is CAITSGAYGYTF. In nucleotides, the CDR3 is TGTGCCATCACGTCAGGGGCCTATGGCTACACCTTC. This chain uses TRBV7-9 with TRBJ1-2, with D maybe TRBD1 (6 bases). The CDR3 has 12 amino acids. Germline CDR1 SEHNR, CDR2 FQNEAQ (reference sequence). The V end was cut by 10 bases, the J end by 4 bases, with 13 bases between.